The 25 T cell receptor beta chains given below trace back to one sample, sequenced in a study of CD8 T cells in ankylosing spondylitis. General study points: The study identified a TCR beta motif of 7 or 8 highly homologous variants that appeared characteristic of ankylosing spondylitis blood.

These receptors have no known antigen. Each CDR3 protein is one row after TCRdb ran MiXCR on the 5' RACE reads. Here the sample spans fewer than 400,000 distinct CDR3 sequences, around 24% being singletons. Sample: blood, either unsorted or a sorted T cell fraction (not recorded which). The receptors here all came from a male donor with ankylosing spondylitis.

This clonotype was seen many times. The chain recombines TRBV12-3 or TRBV12-4 with TRBJ1-4, with 12 bases lining up with TRBD1. The CDR3 runs to 14 residues. The ends lost 8 bases at V and 6 bases at J; junction bases unmatched: 4. The CDR3 DNA is TGTGCCAGCGGGGGACAGGGGGCTCATGAAAAACTGTTTTTT. As protein: CASGGQGAHEKLFF.

This clonotype has only a few counts. This chain joins TRBV12-3 or TRBV12-4 and TRBJ2-5; 8 bases match TRBD2. The CDR3 sequence is 15 residues long. V lost 6 bases and J lost 1; bases outside the gene matches: 7. The CDR3 loop is CASSSLLAVQETQYF. CDR3 DNA: TGTGCCAGCAGCTCTTTACTAGCGGTCCAAGAGACCCAGTACTTC.

This clonotype occurred many times. The chain combines TRBV28 with TRBJ2-2; 9 bases map to TRBD2. CDR3 length equals 17 residues. The germline V gene encodes CDR1 MDHEN and CDR2 SYDVKM. The J segment lost 4 bases and the V segment lost 2 bases, leaving 8 bases of the junction unmatched. The CDR3 region is CASSLRVREGSTGELFF. The CDR3 DNA sequence: TGTGCCAGCAGTTTACGGGTGCGGGAGGGGTCCACCGGGGAGCTGTTTTTT. Complete variable domain (other parts from reference TRBV28 and TRBJ2-2): DVKVTQSSRYLVKRTGEKVFLECVQDMDHENMFWYRQDPGLGLRLIYFSYDVKMKEKGDIPEGYSVSREKKERFSLILESASTNQTSMYLCASSLRVREGSTGELFFGEGSRLTVL.

DNA of the CDR3: TGTGCCTGGAGGGATCCCGCGGGGGACATTCAGTACTTC. This encodes CAWRDPAGDIQYF. This chain joins TRBV30 and TRBJ2-4; TRBD2 agrees at 7 bases. J was trimmed by 8 bases and V by 3 bases; bases with no gene match: 7. The CDR3 loop spans 13 amino acids. The germline V gene encodes CDR1 GTSNPN and CDR2 SVGIG (reference sequence).

This CDR3 is CASSGTSGRASYEQYF. CDR3 nucleotides: TGTGCCAGCTCGGGGACTAGCGGGAGGGCTTCCTACGAGCAGTACTTC. The rearrangement joins TRBV18 to TRBJ2-7; TRBD2 matches at 16 bases. The J segment lost 1 base and the V segment lost 6 bases, leaving 3 bases of the junction unmatched. The CDR3 loop spans 16 amino acids. The germline gives CDR1 KGHSH, CDR2 LQKENI.

Worth noting for this clonotype: The germline gene is not matched at one end of the junction; a read error may be the cause. This chain joins TRBV29-1 and TRBJ1-1; D uncertain. The CDR3 sequence is 12 residues long. The germline CDR1 and CDR2 sequences are SQVTM and ANQGSEA. DNA of the CDR3: TGCGGCGTTCTGCCCCCGAACACTGAAGCTTTCTTT. Amino acid sequence: CGVLPPNTEAFF.

This chain links TRBV5-1 with TRBJ2-3; D possibly corresponds to TRBD1 (5 bases). The V end was cut by 6 bases, the J end by 2 bases, with 19 bases between. CDR3 length: 16 residues. Germline CDR1 SGHRS, CDR2 YFSETQ. The CDR3 is CASTEGHLPYTDTQYF. The CDR3 DNA reads TGCGCCAGCACCGAAGGACACCTACCCTACACAGATACGCAGTATTTT.

J is TRBJ2-5 and V is TRBV5-1; D perhaps matches TRBD1 (5 bases). CDR1 is SGHRS, CDR2 YFSETQ, per germline. This CDR3 is built from 14 residues. Trimming took off 4 bases at V and 2 bases at J, with 12 bases between the two ends. The CDR3 nucleotides are TGCGCCAGCAGCCCCGGAAACAGGCAAGAGACCCAGTACTTC. Translating it yields CASSPGNRQETQYF.

This clonotype was counted at least ten times. V is TRBV7-2 and J is TRBJ1-2; tentative D call: TRBD1 (5 bases). The V end lost 10 bases, the J end lost 8 bases, and 14 bases lay between the germline ends. The CDR3 is 11 amino acids. Germline V gene lookup returns CDR1 SGHTA and CDR2 FQGNSA. In DNA form, the CDR3 reads TGTGCCATCCGAGACAGTAACGGCTACACCTTC. This codes for CAIRDSNGYTF.

This clonotype came up once. The rearrangement links TRBV25-1 to TRBJ2-3; 7 bases align to TRBD1. The CDR3 contains 14 residues. With V trimmed by 4 bases and J by 6 bases, 7 bases remained unmatched. Germline V lookup: CDR1 MGHDK, CDR2 SYGVNS. The CDR3 sequence is CASSVTGVRDTQYF. The CDR3 nucleotides are TGTGCCAGCAGTGTAACAGGGGTTCGGGATACGCAGTATTTT. Looking up the rest from reference TRBV25-1 and TRBJ2-3 gives the full variable domain: EADIYQTPRYLVIGTGKKITLECSQTMGHDKMYWYQQDPGMELHLIHYSYGVNSTEKGDLSSESTVSRIRTEHFPLTLESARPSHTSQYLCASSVTGVRDTQYFGPGTRLTVL.

The CDR3 DNA sequence: TGTGCCAGCAGCCCTCGAAGCTCTGGAAACACCATATATTTT. It encodes CASSPRSSGNTIYF. The rearrangement joins TRBV7-9 to TRBJ1-3, with D unresolved. The CDR3 contains 14 residues. The germline V and J ends were trimmed by 5 bases and 0 bases, with 8 bases remaining between them. Germline values: CDR1 SEHNR, CDR2 FQNEAQ (reference sequence).

This chain links TRBV3-1 with TRBJ2-5, with 11 bases aligning to TRBD1. Germline assignment: CDR1 LGHDT and CDR2 YNNKEL (reference sequence). The CDR3 has 15 amino acids. The V segment lost 7 bases and the J segment 3 bases; nucleotides outside the gene matches: 7. The CDR3 loop is CASNAPGQGEETQYF. CDR3 in DNA: TGTGCCAGCAACGCGCCGGGACAGGGGGAAGAGACCCAGTACTTC.

There are a few counts of this clonotype. The V call is TRBV7-8, the J call TRBJ2-7, with TRBD2 as a possible D gene (5 bases). V was cut by 5 bases and J by 0 bases, with 11 bases left in between. The CDR3 has 14 amino acids. CDR1 and CDR2 from the germline V gene are SGHVS and FQNEAQ. The CDR3 region is CASSVLGSSYEQYF. The CDR3 region has the DNA TGTGCCAGCAGCGTCTTAGGGAGCTCCTACGAGCAGTACTTC.

The V gene is TRBV15, the J gene TRBJ2-2; 8 nucleotides align to TRBD2. This CDR3 has 16 residues. Trimming cost V 1 base and J 1 base; bases outside gene matches: 2. The V gene's germline CDR1 is LNHNV and CDR2 YYDKDF (reference sequence). The CDR3: CATSRVSGRNTGELFF. CDR3 bases: TGTGCCACCAGCAGAGTAAGCGGGAGGAACACCGGGGAGCTGTTTTTT.

Comments on this clonotype: A clone one base away is much larger, so this may be a read error. This chain links TRBV20-1 with TRBJ2-6; D tentatively reads TRBD1 or TRBD2 (5 bases each). This CDR3 spans 14 amino acids. Germline CDR1 is DFQATT and CDR2 is SNEGSKA (reference sequence). The CDR3 DNA is TGCAGTGCTCCGACGGACTCTGGGGCCAACGTCCCGACTTTC. As protein: CSAPTDSGANVPTF.

About this clonotype: At one end the junction does not follow the germline gene, possibly because of a read error. V is TRBV28 and J is TRBJ2-4, with 7 bases lining up with TRBD2. The CDR3 has 16 residues. The V gene's germline CDR1 is MDHEN and CDR2 SYDVKM. The CDR3 nucleotides read TGTGCCAGCAGTCCCTGGGGGGGGTCGGCCAAAAACGTTCAGTACTTC. Its translation is CASSPWGGSAKNVQYF.

This clonotype was detected a few times. This chain links TRBV7-2 with TRBJ1-6; D may be TRBD1 (5 bases). The CDR3 has 15 amino acids. Germline loops: CDR1 SGHTA, CDR2 FQGNSA. V dropped 5 bases and J dropped 6 bases, with 14 bases sitting between them. CDR3: CASSMGPRSNSPLHF. CDR3 DNA sequence: TGTGCCAGCAGCATGGGACCCCGTTCTAATTCACCCCTCCACTTT.

The rearrangement joins TRBV11-2 to TRBJ1-3; unclear D gene. The CDR3 extends over 14 amino acids. The V gene's germline CDR1 is SGHAT and CDR2 FQNNGV. The V end lost 4 bases, the J end lost 0 bases, and 7 bases lay between the germline ends. For the CDR3, the DNA is TGTGCCAGCAGCTCCCAGGACTCTGGAAACACCATATATTTT. Its protein product is CASSSQDSGNTIYF.

The V and J genes are TRBV18 and TRBJ1-2; maybe TRBD1 (6 bases). The germline V and J ends were trimmed by 2 bases and 2 bases, with 12 bases remaining between them. The CDR3 covers 15 residues. Germline V gene lookup returns CDR1 KGHSH and CDR2 LQKENI. CDR3 coding DNA: TGTGCCAGCTCACCAAACACAGGGTGGAACTATGGCTACACCTTC. Translated: CASSPNTGWNYGYTF.

This clonotype was found many times. The V gene is TRBV5-1, the J gene TRBJ2-6; unclear D gene. Germline CDR1 reads SGHRS; CDR2 reads YFSETQ. V was cut by 0 bases and J by 1 base, with 5 bases left in between. The CDR3 spans 15 residues. The DNA for the CDR3 is TGCGCCAGCAGCTTGGTAGGGTCTGGGGCCAACGTCCTGACTTTC. Residues: CASSLVGSGANVLTF.

This chain connects TRBV6-1 to TRBJ2-1, with 8 bases fitting TRBD2. Germline-derived CDR1 and CDR2 are MNHNS and SASEGT. This CDR3 comprises 13 residues. V lost 4 bases and J lost 8; bases outside the gene matches: 4. The CDR3, as DNA: TGTGCCAGCAGTGTAGCGGGACATTATGAGCAGTTCTTC. It is translated as CASSVAGHYEQFF.

This clonotype was seen a handful of times. This chain connects TRBV18 to TRBJ1-4; possibly TRBD1 for D (5 bases). V was cut by 1 base and J by 7 bases, with 7 bases left in between. Germline V gives CDR1 KGHSH, CDR2 LQKENI. There are 13 residues in the CDR3. The CDR3 bases are TGTGCCAGCTCACCACGGGGGTCTGAAAAACTGTTTTTT. Translation: CASSPRGSEKLFF. Looking up the rest from reference TRBV18 and TRBJ1-4 gives the full variable domain: NAGVMQNPRHLVRRRGQEARLRCSPMKGHSHVYWYRQLPEEGLKFMVYLQKENIIDESGMPKERFSAEFPKEGPSILRIQQVVRGDSAAYFCASSPRGSEKLFFGSGTQLSVL.

This clonotype was seen many times. V is TRBV29-1 and J is TRBJ2-1; 7 bases fit TRBD2. Trimming cost V 4 bases and J 6 bases; bases outside gene matches: 3. Germline V gives CDR1 SQVTM, CDR2 ANQGSEA. This CDR3 is built from 12 residues. CDR3: CSVGGGGNEQFF. CDR3 DNA: TGCAGCGTTGGGGGGGGTGGCAATGAGCAGTTCTTC.

This clonotype showed up just a few times. This chain joins TRBV11-3 and TRBJ2-3; no clear D gene. The CDR3 is made up of 16 amino acids. V gave up 2 bases and J gave up 0 bases, with 12 bases separating them. Germline V gives CDR1 SGHNT, CDR2 YENEEA. In DNA form, the CDR3 reads TGTGCCAGCAGCTTACTCCCAGGAAGAAGCACAGATACGCAGTATTTT. This translates into CASSLLPGRSTDTQYF.

As regards this clonotype: At one end, the junction sequence differs from germline, possibly due to a read error. J is TRBJ2-5 and V is TRBV6-7, with a tentative D call TRBD2 (5 bases). TRBV6-7 is an ORF, and what it does is uncertain. The length of the CDR3 is 16 residues. The CDR3 coding sequence is TGTGTCAGCAGTTACGGCAACCGGCAGGCGGGAGAGACCCAGTACTTC. This gives the protein CVSSYGNRQAGETQYF.